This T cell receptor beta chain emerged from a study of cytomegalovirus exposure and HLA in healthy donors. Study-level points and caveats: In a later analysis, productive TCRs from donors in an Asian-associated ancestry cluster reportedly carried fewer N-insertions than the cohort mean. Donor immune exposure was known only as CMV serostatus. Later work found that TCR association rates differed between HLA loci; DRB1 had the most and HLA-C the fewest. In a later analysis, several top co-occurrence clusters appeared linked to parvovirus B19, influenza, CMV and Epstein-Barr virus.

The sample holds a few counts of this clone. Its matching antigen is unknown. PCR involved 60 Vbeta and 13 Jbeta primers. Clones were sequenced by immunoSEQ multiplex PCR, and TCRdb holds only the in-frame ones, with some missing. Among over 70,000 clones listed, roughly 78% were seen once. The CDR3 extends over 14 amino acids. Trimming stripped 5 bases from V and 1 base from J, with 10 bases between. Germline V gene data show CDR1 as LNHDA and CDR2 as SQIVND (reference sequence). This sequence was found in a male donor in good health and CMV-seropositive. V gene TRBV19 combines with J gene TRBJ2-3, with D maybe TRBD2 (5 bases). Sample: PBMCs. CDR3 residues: CASSLSGRTDTQYF. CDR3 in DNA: TGTGCCAGTAGTTTAAGCGGCCGCACAGATACGCAGTATTTT.